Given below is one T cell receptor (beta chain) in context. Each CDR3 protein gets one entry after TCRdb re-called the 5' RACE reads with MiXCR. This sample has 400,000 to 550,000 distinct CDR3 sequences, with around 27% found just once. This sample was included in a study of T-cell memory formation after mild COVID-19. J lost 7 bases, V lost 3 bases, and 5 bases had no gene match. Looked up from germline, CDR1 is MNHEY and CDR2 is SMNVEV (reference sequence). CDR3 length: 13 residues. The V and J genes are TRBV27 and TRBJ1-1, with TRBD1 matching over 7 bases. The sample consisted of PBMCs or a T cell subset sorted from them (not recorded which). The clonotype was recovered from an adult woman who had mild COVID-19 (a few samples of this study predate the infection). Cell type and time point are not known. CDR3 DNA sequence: TGTGCCAGCAGTTTGTCCCGACAGGGTGAAGCTTTCTTT. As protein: CASSLSRQGEAFF.